These T cell receptor beta chains were read from a single sample in a study of cytomegalovirus exposure and HLA in healthy donors. Assay: immunoSEQ multiplex PCR; the TCRdb copy retains only in-frame clones and omits some. The table shows some 150,000 clones, with 65% to 75% occurring only once. The sequenced sample consisted of PBMCs. The receptors here all came from a human donor in good health. The conserved cysteine and the conserved F or W are not part of the CDR3 here. D genes are given only for firm matches.

d_call,j_call,v_call,cdr3_aa
TRBD1,TRBJ1-3,TRBV15,ATSAHPRDSFTDVSGNTIY
TRBD1,TRBJ1-4,TRBV5-4,ASMDRTNEKLF
TRBD2,TRBJ2-1,TRBV4-1,ASSQPLAGGNNEQF
TRBD1,TRBJ2-1,TRBV6-4,ASSPKQGGNEQF
TRBD2,TRBJ2-3,TRBV5-1,ASSLDTSGEADTQY
TRBD1,TRBJ1-5,TRBV7-9,ASGTGRGRNQPQH
NA,TRBJ2-5,TRBV25-1,ASSLGQGIETQY
NA,TRBJ2-3,TRBV6-4,ASSDGGATDTQY
NA,TRBJ1-3,TRBV7-8,ASSSTGPSGNTIY
NA,TRBJ1-2,TRBV2,ASSEKTGQGFSLYGYT
TRBD1,TRBJ1-3,TRBV5-6,ASSLAPGGSGNTIY
NA,TRBJ2-7,TRBV21-1,ASSKRGSGSHSSYEQY
NA,TRBJ1-4,TRBV18,ASSPSPKPATNEKLF
NA,TRBJ2-6,TRBV27,ASSPLGSSGANVLT
NA,TRBJ1-2,TRBV19,ASSIRSGIYGYT
NA,TRBJ1-3,TRBV11-2,ASSLGPGAGNTIY
NA,TRBJ2-3,TRBV5-4,ASSLDRTPSTDAQY
NA,TRBJ1-1,TRBV7-2,ASSPHGGNTEAF
NA,TRBJ1-4,TRBV5-1,ASGPGGGGGNEKLF
NA,TRBJ1-2,TRBV5-8,ASSSQGIYGYT
NA,TRBJ1-4,TRBV5-6,ASSLASATNEKLF
NA,TRBJ1-6,TRBV7-2,ASSLRLAGDNSPLH
NA,TRBJ1-4,TRBV5-1,ASATSATNEKLF
TRBD1,TRBJ1-2,TRBV6-5,ASRRDRGGGYT
NA,TRBJ1-6,TRBV2,ASKVGEAYNSPLH
TRBD1,TRBJ2-1,TRBV4-1,ASSQDTGQGREQF
NA,TRBJ2-7,TRBV9,ASSGDTLDYEQY
NA,TRBJ2-3,TRBV14,ASSGRLGGTDTQY
NA,TRBJ1-1,TRBV5-1,ASSLGEGTEAF
TRBD1,TRBJ1-5,TRBV13,ASSLRQGRGNQPQH
NA,TRBJ1-1,TRBV7-8,ASSSFRDSEAF
NA,TRBJ2-2,TRBV7-3,ASSLLGSNTGELF
TRBD1,TRBJ1-2,TRBV9,ASSRGQAYNYGYT
TRBD1,TRBJ1-2,TRBV9,ASSLGQGDYGYT
NA,TRBJ1-2,TRBV13,ASSLEGRHGYT
NA,TRBJ2-3,TRBV2,ASRGLSELTDTQY
TRBD2,TRBJ2-7,TRBV13,ASSLGLAGVLLHEQY
NA,TRBJ1-1,TRBV4-3,ASSHLGRTEAF
NA,TRBJ2-1,TRBV19,ASSIFGRDNEQF
NA,TRBJ2-1,TRBV2,ASSEPILAVSSYNEQF
NA,TRBJ1-2,TRBV19,ASSIGLDGYT
TRBD1,TRBJ1-1,TRBV5-6,ASRLTGRTEAF
TRBD1,TRBJ2-1,TRBV11-3,ASSFAGTDVSYNEQF
NA,TRBJ1-5,TRBV7-2,ASSPRGQPQH
NA,TRBJ2-6,TRBV30,AWSPPTASGANVLT
TRBD1,TRBJ2-5,TRBV19,ASAYRDREETQY
TRBD1,TRBJ2-3,TRBV7-8,ASSPGTAIDTQY
TRBD2,TRBJ2-3,TRBV2,ASSGLAGAGGTDTQY